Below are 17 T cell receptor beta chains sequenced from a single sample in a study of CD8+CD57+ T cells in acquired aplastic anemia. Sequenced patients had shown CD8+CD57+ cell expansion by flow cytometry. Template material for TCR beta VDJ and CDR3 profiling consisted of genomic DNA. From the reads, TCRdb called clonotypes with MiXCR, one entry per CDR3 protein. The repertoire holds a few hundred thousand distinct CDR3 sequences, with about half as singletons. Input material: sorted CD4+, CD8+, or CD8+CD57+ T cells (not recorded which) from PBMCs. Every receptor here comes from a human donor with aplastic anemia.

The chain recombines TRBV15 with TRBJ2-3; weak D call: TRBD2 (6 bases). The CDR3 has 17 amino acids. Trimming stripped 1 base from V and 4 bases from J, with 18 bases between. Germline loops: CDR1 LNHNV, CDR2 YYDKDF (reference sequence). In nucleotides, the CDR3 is TGTGCCACCAGCAGAGGAGGCCAGGAGGGGACGTCAGATACGCAGTATTTT. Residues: CATSRGGQEGTSDTQYF.

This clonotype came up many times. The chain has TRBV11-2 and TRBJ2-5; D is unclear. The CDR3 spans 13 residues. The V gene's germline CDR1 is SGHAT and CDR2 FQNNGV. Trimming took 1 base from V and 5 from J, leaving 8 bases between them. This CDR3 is CASSLGALETQYF. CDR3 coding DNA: TGTGCCAGCAGCTTAGGGGCCCTGGAGACCCAGTACTTC.

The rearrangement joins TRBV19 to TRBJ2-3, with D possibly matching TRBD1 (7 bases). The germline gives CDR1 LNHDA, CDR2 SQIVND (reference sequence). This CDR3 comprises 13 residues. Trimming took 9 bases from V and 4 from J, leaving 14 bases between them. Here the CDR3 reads CARGGQPPDTQYF. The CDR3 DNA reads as TGTGCCAGGGGGGGACAGCCGCCAGATACGCAGTATTTT.

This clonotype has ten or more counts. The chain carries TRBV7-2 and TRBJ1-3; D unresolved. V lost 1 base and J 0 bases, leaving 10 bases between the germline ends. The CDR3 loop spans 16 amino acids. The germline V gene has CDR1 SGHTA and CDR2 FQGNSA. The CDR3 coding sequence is TGTGCCAGCAGCTTAGTTAGTCCTGGCTCTGGAAACACCATATATTTT. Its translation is CASSLVSPGSGNTIYF.

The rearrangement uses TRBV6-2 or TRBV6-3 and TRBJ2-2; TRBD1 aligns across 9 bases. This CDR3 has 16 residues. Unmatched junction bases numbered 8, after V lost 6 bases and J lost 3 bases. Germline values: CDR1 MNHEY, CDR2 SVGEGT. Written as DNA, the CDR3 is TGTGCCAGCAGCGACAGGGGGTCGTCTTACACCGGGGAGCTGTTTTTT. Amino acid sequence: CASSDRGSSYTGELFF.

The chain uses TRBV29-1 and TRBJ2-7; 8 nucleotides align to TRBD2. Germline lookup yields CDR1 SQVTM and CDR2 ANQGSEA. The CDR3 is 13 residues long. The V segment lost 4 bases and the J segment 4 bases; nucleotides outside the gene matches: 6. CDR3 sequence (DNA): TGCAGCGTTGTATTGCGGGGGGTGTACGAGCAGTACTTC. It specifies CSVVLRGVYEQYF.

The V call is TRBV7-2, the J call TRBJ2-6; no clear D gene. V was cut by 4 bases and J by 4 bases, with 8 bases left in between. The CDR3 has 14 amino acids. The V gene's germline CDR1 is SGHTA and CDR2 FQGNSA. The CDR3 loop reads CASSSPPGANVLTF. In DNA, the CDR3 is TGTGCCAGCAGCTCTCCTCCGGGGGCCAACGTCCTGACTTTC. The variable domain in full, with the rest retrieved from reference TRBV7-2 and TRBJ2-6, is GAGVSQSPSNKVTEKGKDVELRCDPISGHTALYWYRQSLGQGLEFLIYFQGNSAPDKSGLPSDRFSAERTGGSVSTLTIQRTQQEDSAVYLCASSSPPGANVLTFGAGSRLTVL.

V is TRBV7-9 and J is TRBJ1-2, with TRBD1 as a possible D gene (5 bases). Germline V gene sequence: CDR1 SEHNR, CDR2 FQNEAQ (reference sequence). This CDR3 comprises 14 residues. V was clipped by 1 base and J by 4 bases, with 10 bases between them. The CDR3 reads CASSLGYRIYGYTF. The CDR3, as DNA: TGTGCCAGCAGCTTAGGGTACAGGATCTATGGCTACACCTTC.

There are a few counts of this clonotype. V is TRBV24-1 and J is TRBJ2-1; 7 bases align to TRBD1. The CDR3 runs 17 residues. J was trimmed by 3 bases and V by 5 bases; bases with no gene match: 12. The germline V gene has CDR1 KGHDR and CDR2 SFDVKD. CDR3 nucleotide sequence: TGTGCCACCAGTGGCCGGCAGTCGGGACAGCTCTACAATGAGCAGTTCTTC. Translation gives CATSGRQSGQLYNEQFF.

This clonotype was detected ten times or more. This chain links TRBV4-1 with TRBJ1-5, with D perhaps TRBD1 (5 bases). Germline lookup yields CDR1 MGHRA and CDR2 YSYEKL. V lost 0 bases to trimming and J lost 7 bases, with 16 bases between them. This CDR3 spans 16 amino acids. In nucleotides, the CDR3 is TGCGCCAGCAGCCAAGATCAATCAGGCAGGGTCCAGCCCCAGCATTTT. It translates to CASSQDQSGRVQPQHF.

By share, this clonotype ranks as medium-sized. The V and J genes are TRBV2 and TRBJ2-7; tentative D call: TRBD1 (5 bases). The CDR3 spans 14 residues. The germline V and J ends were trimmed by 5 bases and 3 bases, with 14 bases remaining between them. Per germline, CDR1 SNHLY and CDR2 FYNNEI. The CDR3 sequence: CASSFRVFSYEQYF. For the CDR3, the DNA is TGTGCCAGCAGTTTCAGGGTATTCAGCTACGAGCAGTACTTC.

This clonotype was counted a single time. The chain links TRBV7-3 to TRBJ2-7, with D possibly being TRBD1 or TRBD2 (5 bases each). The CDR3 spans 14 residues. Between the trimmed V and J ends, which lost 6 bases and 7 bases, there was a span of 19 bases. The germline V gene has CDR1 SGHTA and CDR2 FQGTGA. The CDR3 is CASSSWGKTGEQYF. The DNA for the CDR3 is TGTGCCAGCAGTTCCTGGGGGAAGACTGGTGAGCAGTACTTC. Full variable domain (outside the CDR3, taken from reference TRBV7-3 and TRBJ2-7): GAGVSQTPSNKVTEKGKYVELRCDPISGHTALYWYRQSLGQGPEFLIYFQGTGAADDSGLPNDRFFAVRPEGSVSTLKIQRTERGDSAVYLCASSSWGKTGEQYFGPGTRLTVT.

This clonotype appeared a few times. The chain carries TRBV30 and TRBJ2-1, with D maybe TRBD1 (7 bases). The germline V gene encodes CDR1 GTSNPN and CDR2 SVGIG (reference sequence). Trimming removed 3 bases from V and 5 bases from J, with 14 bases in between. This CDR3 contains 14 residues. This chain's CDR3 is CAWRRGQPNNEQFF. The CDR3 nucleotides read TGTGCCTGGAGGCGGGGACAGCCGAACAATGAGCAGTTCTTC.

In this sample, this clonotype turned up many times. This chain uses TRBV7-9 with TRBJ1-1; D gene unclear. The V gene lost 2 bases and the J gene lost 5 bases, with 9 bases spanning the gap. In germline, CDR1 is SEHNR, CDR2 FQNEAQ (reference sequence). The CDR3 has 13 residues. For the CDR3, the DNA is TGTGCCAGCAGCTTATTAACGGCGACTGAAGCTTTCTTT. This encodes CASSLLTATEAFF.

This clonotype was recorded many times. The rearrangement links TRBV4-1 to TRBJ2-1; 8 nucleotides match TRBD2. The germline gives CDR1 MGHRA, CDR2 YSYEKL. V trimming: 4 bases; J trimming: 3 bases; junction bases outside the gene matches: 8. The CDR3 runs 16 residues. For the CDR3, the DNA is TGCGCCAGCAGCCTGTCTGGCGGGGGGCGCTACAATGAGCAGTTCTTC. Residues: CASSLSGGGRYNEQFF.

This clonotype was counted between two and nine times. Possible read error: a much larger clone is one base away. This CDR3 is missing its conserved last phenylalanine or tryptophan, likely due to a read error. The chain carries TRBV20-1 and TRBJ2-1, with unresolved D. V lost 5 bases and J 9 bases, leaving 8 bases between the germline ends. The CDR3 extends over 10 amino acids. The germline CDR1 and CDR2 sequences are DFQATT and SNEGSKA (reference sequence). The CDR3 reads CSASVGEQFL. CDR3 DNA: TGCAGTGCTTCGGTGGGTGAGCAGTTCCTC.

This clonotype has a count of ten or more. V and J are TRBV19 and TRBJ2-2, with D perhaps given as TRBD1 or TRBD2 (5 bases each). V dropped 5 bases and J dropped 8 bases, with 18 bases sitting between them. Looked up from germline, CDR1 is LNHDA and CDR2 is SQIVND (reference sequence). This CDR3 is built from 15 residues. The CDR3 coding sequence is TGTGCCAGTAGTGCATACCGGGACGGTGGGGGGGAGCTGTTTTTT. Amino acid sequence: CASSAYRDGGGELFF.